This TCR beta chain came from a study of blood T cell repertoires in COVID-19. Libraries were prepared by immunoSEQ multiplex PCR; TCRdb keeps only in-frame clonotypes and omits some of them. The sample consists of 150,000 to 200,000 clones, more than 75% of them appearing once. This study enrolled people aged roughly 18 to 89 from about 24 US geographic areas. V shed 6 bases and J 8 bases; nucleotides not matched to a gene: 9. The germline CDR1 and CDR2 sequences are MNHEY and SVGAGI. CDR3 length equals 15 residues. The genes are TRBV6-5 and TRBJ2-4; 11 bases match TRBD1. Source material: PBMCs or T cells enriched from blood (not recorded which). The TCR sequence derives from a woman between 50 and 59 years old who had recovered from COVID-19. The DNA for the CDR3 is TGTGCCAGCAGGCCCGGGACAGGGGGTAAGGACATTCAGTACTTC. Protein sequence: CASRPGTGGKDIQYF.